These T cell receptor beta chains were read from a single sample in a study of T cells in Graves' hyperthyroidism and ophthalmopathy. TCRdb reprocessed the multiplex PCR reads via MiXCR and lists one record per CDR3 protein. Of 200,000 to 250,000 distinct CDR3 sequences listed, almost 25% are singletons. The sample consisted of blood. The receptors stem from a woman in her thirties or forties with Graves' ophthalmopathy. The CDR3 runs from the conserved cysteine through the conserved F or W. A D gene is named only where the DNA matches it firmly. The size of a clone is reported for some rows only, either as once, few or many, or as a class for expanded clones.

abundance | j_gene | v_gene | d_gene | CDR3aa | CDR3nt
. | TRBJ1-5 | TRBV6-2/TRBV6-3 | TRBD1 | CASSPPGQESNQPQHF | TGTGCCAGCAGCCCCCCGGGACAGGAGAGCAATCAGCCCCAGCATTTT
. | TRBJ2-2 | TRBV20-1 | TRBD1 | CSVNGDRGRDGSGELFF | TGCAGTGTTAATGGGGACAGGGGGCGGGACGGCTCCGGGGAGCTGTTTTTT
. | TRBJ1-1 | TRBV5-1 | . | CASRDVYTEAFF | TGCGCCAGCAGGGACGTTTACACTGAAGCTTTCTTT
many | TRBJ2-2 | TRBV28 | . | CASSSPNRPERTGELFF | TGTGCCAGCAGTTCGCCAAACCGTCCCGAGAGGACCGGGGAGCTGTTTTTT
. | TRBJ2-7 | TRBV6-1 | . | CASTTNRDGSYEQYF | TGTGCCAGCACCACAAACCGGGACGGCTCCTACGAGCAGTACTTC
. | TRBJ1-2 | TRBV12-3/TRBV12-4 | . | CASTLDGNYGYTF | TGTGCCAGCACCTTGGACGGAAACTATGGCTACACCTTC
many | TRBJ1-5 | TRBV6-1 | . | CASMEGGGNQPQHF | TGTGCCAGCATGGAAGGGGGAGGTAATCAGCCCCAGCATTTT
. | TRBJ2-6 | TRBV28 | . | CASSFLQGPTSGANVLTF | TGTGCCAGCAGTTTTCTACAGGGCCCGACCTCTGGGGCCAACGTCCTGACTTTC
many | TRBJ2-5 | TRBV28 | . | CASRDTGLGETQYF | TGTGCCAGCAGGGACACCGGGTTGGGTGAGACCCAGTACTTC
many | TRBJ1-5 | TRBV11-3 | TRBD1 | CASSPGQGFRPGNQPQHF | TGTGCCAGCAGCCCGGGACAGGGCTTCCGTCCGGGGAATCAGCCCCAGCATTTT
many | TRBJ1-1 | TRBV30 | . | CAWSRTAGAFF | TGTGCCTGGAGTCGTACGGCTGGGGCTTTCTTT
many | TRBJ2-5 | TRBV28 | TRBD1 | CASRPPGTGKETQYF | TGTGCCAGCAGGCCGCCCGGGACAGGGAAAGAGACCCAGTACTTC
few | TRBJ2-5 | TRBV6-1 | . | CASSEAGGLRGTQYF | TGTGCCAGCAGTGAAGCCGGGGGCCTAAGGGGGACCCAGTACTTC
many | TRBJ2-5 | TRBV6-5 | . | CASSDARGGGWAQYF | TGTGCCAGCTCAGACGCAAGGGGGGGGGGCTGGGCCCAGTACTTC
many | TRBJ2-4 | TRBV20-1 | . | CSAIAGGTGQVQNIQYF | TGCAGTGCTATCGCGGGGGGGACAGGGCAGGTCCAAAACATTCAGTACTTC
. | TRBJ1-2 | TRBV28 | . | CASNKQGPGYGYTF | TGTGCCAGCAACAAACAGGGCCCGGGCTATGGCTACACCTTC
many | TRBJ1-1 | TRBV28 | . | CASLAGQQNTEAFF | TGTGCCAGCCTAGCCGGACAGCAGAACACTGAAGCTTTCTTT
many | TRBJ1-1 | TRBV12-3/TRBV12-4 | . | CASGPDSTTPNTEAFF | TGTGCCAGCGGACCCGACTCAACGACCCCGAACACTGAAGCTTTCTTT
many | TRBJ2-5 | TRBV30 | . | CAWWEEGEGGETQYF | TGTGCCTGGTGGGAAGAGGGAGAGGGCGGGGAGACCCAGTACTTC
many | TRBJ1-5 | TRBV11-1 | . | CASSFDGNQPQHF | TGTGCCAGCAGCTTCGATGGCAATCAGCCCCAGCATTTT
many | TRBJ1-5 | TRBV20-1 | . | CSARAGERDQPQHF | TGCAGTGCTAGAGCCGGGGAAAGGGATCAGCCCCAGCATTTT
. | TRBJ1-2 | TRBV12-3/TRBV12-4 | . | CASSLGGSGHGYTF | TGTGCCAGCAGTTTAGGAGGAAGCGGGCATGGCTACACCTTC
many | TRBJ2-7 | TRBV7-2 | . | CASSRTRDSLYEQYF | TGTGCCAGCAGCCGCACCCGGGACTCTTTATACGAGCAGTACTTC
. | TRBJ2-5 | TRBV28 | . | CASSLTWGRETQYF | TGTGCCAGCAGTTTAACCTGGGGTCGAGAGACCCAGTACTTC
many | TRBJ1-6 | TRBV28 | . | CASTTGTPISYNSPLHF | TGTGCCAGCACGACCGGGACACCTATCTCCTATAATTCACCCCTCCACTTT
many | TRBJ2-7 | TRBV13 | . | CASSLDRNLYEQYF | TGTGCCAGCAGCTTAGACAGAAACCTCTACGAGCAGTACTTC
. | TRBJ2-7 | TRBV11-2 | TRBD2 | CASSVTSGGTRPYEQYF | TGTGCCAGCAGCGTCACTAGCGGGGGGACGAGACCCTACGAGCAGTACTTC
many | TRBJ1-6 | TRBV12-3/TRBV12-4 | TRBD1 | CASTTKTGLSNSPLHF | TGTGCCAGCACCACTAAGACAGGGTTGTCCAATTCACCCCTCCACTTT
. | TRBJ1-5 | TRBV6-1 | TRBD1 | CASTLGQGPNQPQHF | TGTGCCAGCACCCTGGGACAGGGGCCCAATCAGCCCCAGCATTTT
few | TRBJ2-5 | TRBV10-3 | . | CATSGGPVKETQYF | TGTGCCACCTCCGGGGGGCCGGTAAAAGAGACCCAGTACTTC
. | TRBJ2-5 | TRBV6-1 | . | CASSEIFQETQYF | TGTGCCAGCAGTGAGATCTTCCAAGAGACCCAGTACTTC
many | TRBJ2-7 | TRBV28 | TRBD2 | CASSLGAGGIVEQYF | TGTGCCAGCAGTTTAGGTGCGGGAGGGATCGTCGAGCAGTACTTC
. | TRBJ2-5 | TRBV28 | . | CASSLGWQGVQETQYF | TGTGCCAGCAGTCTCGGGTGGCAGGGTGTACAAGAGACCCAGTACTTC
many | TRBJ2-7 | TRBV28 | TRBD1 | CASSWDRGDHEQYF | TGTGCCAGCAGTTGGGACAGGGGGGACCACGAGCAGTACTTC
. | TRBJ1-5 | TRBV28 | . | CASSLLGRGSQPQHF | TGTGCCAGCAGTTTATTGGGGAGGGGAAGCCAGCCCCAGCATTTT
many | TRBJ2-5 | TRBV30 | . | CAWSVVGQETQYF | TGTGCCTGGAGTGTGGTGGGGCAAGAGACCCAGTACTTC
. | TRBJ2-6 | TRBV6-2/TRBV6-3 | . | CASSYVETPLSGANVLTF | TGTGCCAGCAGTTACGTGGAGACACCACTCTCTGGGGCCAACGTCCTGACTTTC
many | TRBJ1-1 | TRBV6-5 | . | CASSLDTHTEAFF | TGTGCCAGCAGCCTCGACACTCACACTGAAGCTTTCTTT
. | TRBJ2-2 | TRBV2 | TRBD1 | CASSHRQGPTGELFF | TGTGCCAGCAGCCACCGACAGGGTCCCACCGGGGAGCTGTTTTTT
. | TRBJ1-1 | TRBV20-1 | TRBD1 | CSAATGQGNEAFF | TGCAGTGCCGCCACGGGACAGGGCAATGAAGCTTTCTTT
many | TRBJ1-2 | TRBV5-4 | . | CASSLDEAWENGYTF | TGTGCCAGCAGCTTGGATGAAGCCTGGGAAAATGGCTACACCTTC
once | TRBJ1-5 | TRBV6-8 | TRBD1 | CASSDRALGQPQHF | TGTGCCAGCAGTGACAGGGCCCTCGGTCAGCCCCAGCATTTT
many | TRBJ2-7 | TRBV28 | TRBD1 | CASSPGDRGRHEQYF | TGTGCCAGCAGTCCAGGGGACAGGGGGAGGCACGAGCAGTACTTC
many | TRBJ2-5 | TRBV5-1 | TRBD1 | CASSHGQGEETQYF | TGCGCCAGCAGCCACGGACAGGGGGAGGAGACCCAGTACTTC
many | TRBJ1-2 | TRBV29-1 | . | CSVEQNYGYTF | TGCAGCGTTGAACAGAACTATGGCTACACCTTC
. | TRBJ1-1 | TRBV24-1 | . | CATSDANTEAFF | TGTGCCACCAGTGATGCCAACACTGAAGCTTTCTTT
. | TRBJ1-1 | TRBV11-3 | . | CASSPYSEDTEAFF | TGTGCCAGCAGCCCCTACTCAGAAGACACTGAAGCTTTCTTT
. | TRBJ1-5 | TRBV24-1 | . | CATSDPTGAEGGEPQHF | TGTGCCACCAGTGACCCCACCGGGGCTGAGGGGGGCGAGCCCCAGCATTTT
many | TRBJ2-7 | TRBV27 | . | CASSPTVAYAQYF | TGTGCCAGCAGCCCAACGGTAGCCTACGCGCAGTACTTC
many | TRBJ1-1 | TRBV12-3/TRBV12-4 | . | CASSLRENTEAFF | TGTGCCAGCAGTTTAAGGGAGAACACTGAAGCTTTCTTT